This T cell receptor beta chain was retrieved from a study of shared clonotypes between healthy human individuals. Overall study: Every donor yielded three CD4 naive, three CD4 memory, two CD8 naive and one CD8 memory plate. Whole-study findings and limits: Naive subsets generally exceeded memory subsets in estimated richness. Deeper or shallower sequencing was expected to change how clonotypes are shared among donors.

Source study methods: ImmunoSEQ gave junction-only sequences without quality scores, so filtering differed. Here immunoSEQ multiplex PCR was the method, and the copy in TCRdb shows in-frame clones only, minus some. The V and J calls and the clone size are those of that table, but D and trimming were determined from the DNA. The sample includes about a million clones, about 75% of them seen just once. This CDR3 has 12 residues. The V gene lost 7 bases and the J gene lost 3 bases, with 4 bases spanning the gap. Germline V gene data show CDR1 as SEHNR and CDR2 as FQNEAQ (reference sequence). As for this clone: Its antigen is currently unknown.

This chain uses TRBV7-9 with TRBJ2-6; D gene unclear. This clonotype originated in a man younger than 35 in good health. The sample consisted of memory CD4+ T cells sorted from blood. Subset denoted: CD45RA-negative fraction. The CDR3 is CASKGGANVLTF. The CDR3 region has the DNA TGTGCCAGCAAGGGTGGGGCCAACGTCCTGACTTTC.